This T cell receptor beta chain is drawn from a study of PD-1 blockade in classical Hodgkin lymphoma. Points from the study as a whole: Prior therapy or disease activity may underlie the repertoire differences, whose causes remain undefined. TCR diversity at baseline was reported to be reduced in newly diagnosed patients relative to healthy donors.

Trimming pared 2 bases from V and 1 base from J, leaving 5 bases between. Germline V lookup: CDR1 LNHDA, CDR2 SQIVND (reference sequence). CDR3 length: 14 amino acids. Worth noting for this clone: Its target is unknown.

The time point was: newly diagnosed, previously untreated cHL patient sample. Magnetic negative selection was used to purify CD4+ T cells from PBMCs that had been thawed. Comparison came from newly diagnosed, untreated classical Hodgkin lymphoma PBMCs. TCRdb keeps only in-frame clones here, not all; method: immunoSEQ multiplex PCR. This sample has tens of thousands of clones; roughly 87% occur once, and the top ten carry over 0.2%. This sequence joins TRBV19 and TRBJ2-2; no clear D gene. This sequence originates from a human donor with classical Hodgkin lymphoma. Material for sequencing was CD4+ T cells from blood. CDR3 amino acids: CASSIMLNTGELFF. The CDR3 DNA follows: TGTGCCAGTAGTATAATGTTGAACACCGGGGAGCTGTTTTTT.